The 11 T cell receptor beta chains below all came from one sample that was sequenced in a study of PD-L1 blockade in urothelial cancer. Some clones are missing from TCRdb's copy, which holds only in-frame ones; the method was immunoSEQ multiplex PCR. The sample contains fewer than 130,000 clones, approximately 85% of which appear only once. The sample in question was PBMCs, obtained around atezolizumab (anti-PD-L1) treatment. Source of these receptors: a man in his fifties with urothelial cancer.

The chain is built from TRBV7-3 and TRBJ2-5; no clear D. V was shortened by 5 bases and J by 4 bases, with 17 bases between the two germline ends. This CDR3 comprises 15 residues. Germline V CDR1 and CDR2: SGHTA, FQGTGA. The CDR3 sequence: CASSPTTSRAETQYF. The CDR3 DNA sequence: TGTGCCAGCAGCCCAACCACTTCTAGAGCAGAGACCCAGTACTTC.

This sequence joins TRBV5-1 and TRBJ2-1, with a tentative D call TRBD2 (5 bases). This CDR3 region has 16 residues. CDR1 SGHRS and CDR2 YFSETQ come from the germline V gene. V dropped 1 base and J dropped 0 bases, with 11 bases sitting between them. The CDR3 reads CASSLTAGSSYNEQFF. Here the CDR3 DNA reads TGCGCCAGCAGCTTGACGGCGGGTAGCTCCTACAATGAGCAGTTCTTC.

The V call is TRBV28, the J call TRBJ1-6; 7 nucleotides align to TRBD1. V was clipped by 7 bases and J by 7 bases; unmatched bases: 10. The germline gives CDR1 MDHEN, CDR2 SYDVKM. CDR3 length: 15 amino acids. The CDR3 is CASTPPTGLNSPLHF. The DNA for the CDR3 is TGTGCCAGCACCCCCCCGACAGGGTTAAATTCACCCCTCCACTTT.

The rearrangement links TRBV29-1 to TRBJ1-2; 9 nucleotides match TRBD1. The CDR3 runs 12 residues. CDR1 and CDR2 (germline): SQVTM, ANQGSEA. Trimming at V came to 7 bases and at J to 6 bases, leaving 6 bases not matched to a gene. The CDR3 nucleotides read TGCAGCGCCCGGGACAGGGCCCATGGCTACACCTTC. This translates into CSARDRAHGYTF.

The chain combines TRBV12-5 with TRBJ2-3; D remains unclear. V was pared by 6 bases and J by 9 bases, with 13 bases between. The CDR3 is 12 amino acids. CDR1 is LGHNT, CDR2 FRNRAP, per germline. In nucleotides, the CDR3 is TGTGCTAGTGGCCTAGAAGGTGGAACGCAGTATTTT. Its translation: CASGLEGGTQYF.

The chain uses TRBV5-1 and TRBJ2-2, with TRBD2 matching over 8 bases. From germline, CDR1 is SGHRS and CDR2 YFSETQ. The CDR3 loop spans 15 amino acids. V trimming: 1 base; J trimming: 4 bases; junction bases outside the gene matches: 3. DNA for the CDR3: TGCGCCAGCAGCTTGTTAGCGGGGAGCACCGGGGAGCTGTTTTTT. Translation: CASSLLAGSTGELFF.

The chain has TRBV5-1 and TRBJ2-3; TRBD2 is a possible D gene (6 bases). Germline V gene data show CDR1 as SGHRS and CDR2 as YFSETQ. This CDR3 is 16 amino acids long. The V gene lost 5 bases and the J gene lost 0 bases, with 16 bases spanning the gap. The CDR3 coding sequence is TGCGCCAGCAGTTCTCGGAGCGGGTCTAGCACAGATACGCAGTATTTT. Its translation is CASSSRSGSSTDTQYF. Together with reference TRBV5-1 and TRBJ2-3, the CDR3 gives the full variable domain: KAGVTQTPRYLIKTRGQQVTLSCSPISGHRSVSWYQQTPGQGLQFLFEYFSETQRNKGNFPGRFSGRQFSNSRSEMNVSTLELGDSALYLCASSSRSGSSTDTQYFGPGTRLTVL.

This clone was seen only once. The chain has TRBV27 and TRBJ1-6; D unclear. The V end lost 6 bases, the J end lost 0 bases, and 12 bases lay between the germline ends. The length of the CDR3 is 16 residues. Germline V gene data show CDR1 as MNHEY and CDR2 as SMNVEV (reference sequence). The CDR3 nucleotides are TGTGCCAGCAGGCCGGTTGGGAGCTCCTATAATTCACCCCTCCACTTT. Its protein is CASRPVGSSYNSPLHF.

This chain uses TRBV6-6 with TRBJ1-2; D ambiguous. The V gene's germline CDR1 is MNHNY and CDR2 SVGAGI (reference sequence). The CDR3 sequence is 13 residues long. V lost 6 bases, J lost 5 bases, and 13 bases lay in between. The CDR3 DNA is TGTGCCAGCAGACCCGACAATTGGTATGGCTACACCTTC. This translates into CASRPDNWYGYTF.

This chain joins TRBV5-1 and TRBJ2-7; 9 nucleotides match TRBD1. The CDR3 covers 19 residues. Germline CDR1 is SGHRS and CDR2 is YFSETQ. The junction had 13 bases not matched to a gene; V was cut back by 0 bases and J by 0 bases. This chain's CDR3 is CASSLVPGNRDRDSYEQYF. CDR3 DNA: TGCGCCAGCAGCTTGGTTCCAGGTAACCGGGACAGGGACTCCTACGAGCAGTACTTC.

The CDR3 reads CASSRRKLNSPLHF. The CDR3 DNA reads TGTGCCAGCAGTCGCCGAAAACTAAATTCACCCCTCCACTTT. The chain carries TRBV6-5 and TRBJ1-6; D unclear. Germline V gives CDR1 MNHEY, CDR2 SVGAGI. Trimming pared 5 bases from V and 7 bases from J, leaving 12 bases between. The length of the CDR3 is 14 residues.